This T cell receptor (beta chain) was retrieved from a study of read filtering for tumor transcriptome and immune sequencing. At the level of the study: Transcriptome libraries were built from DNase-treated RNA.

Study-wide points: The sorted CD138-negative fraction was a mixed bone marrow immune population, not purified T cells. In IR-seq, single-read clonotypes were roughly 80% of clonotypes but 3.5% to 4% of reads. IR-seq and RNA-seq agreed better without single-read clonotypes.

As regards this clonotype: Its antigen remains unidentified. The germline gene is not matched at one end of the junction; a read error may be the cause.

The library was built from 400 to 500 ng RNA with molecular barcoded adaptors for alpha/delta and beta/gamma chains. TCRdb reprocessed the reads via MiXCR and lists one record per CDR3 protein. The table includes some 48,000 distinct CDR3 sequences, roughly 19% detected once. The CDR3 contains 13 residues. CDR1 is SQVTM, CDR2 ANQGSEA, per germline. The source of this sequence is a donor at least 40 years old with multiple myeloma. The sample was a population of CD138-negative cells sorted from bone marrow. J is TRBJ2-2 and V is TRBV29-1, with D possibly TRBD2 on 5 matching bases. CDR3 sequence: CSVGRRNTGELFF. In DNA, the CDR3 is TGCAGCGTTGGTCGACGGAACACCGGGGAGCTGTTCTTT.